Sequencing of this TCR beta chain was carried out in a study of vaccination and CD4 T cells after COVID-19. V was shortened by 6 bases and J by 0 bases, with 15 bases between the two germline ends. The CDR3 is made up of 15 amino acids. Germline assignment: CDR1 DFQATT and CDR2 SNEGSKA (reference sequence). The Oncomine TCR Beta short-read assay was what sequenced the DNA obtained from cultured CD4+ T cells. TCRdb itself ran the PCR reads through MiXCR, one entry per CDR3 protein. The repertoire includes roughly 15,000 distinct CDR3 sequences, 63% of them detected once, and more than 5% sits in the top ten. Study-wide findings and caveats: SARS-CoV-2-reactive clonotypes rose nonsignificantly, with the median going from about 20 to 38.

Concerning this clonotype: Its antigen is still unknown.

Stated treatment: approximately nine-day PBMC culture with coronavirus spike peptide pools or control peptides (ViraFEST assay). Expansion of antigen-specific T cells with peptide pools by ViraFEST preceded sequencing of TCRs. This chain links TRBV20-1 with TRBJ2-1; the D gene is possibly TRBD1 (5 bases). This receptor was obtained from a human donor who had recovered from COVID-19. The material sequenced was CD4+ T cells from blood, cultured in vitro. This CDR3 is CSAPGARSSYNEQFF. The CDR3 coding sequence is TGCAGTGCCCCTGGGGCCCGAAGCTCCTACAATGAGCAGTTCTTC.